Listed below are T cell receptor beta chains from one sample, sequenced in a study of T cell responses to AZD1222 COVID-19 vaccine. TCRdb's table, derived via immunoSEQ multiplex PCR, lists solely in-frame clones and lacks some. This sample has around 190,000 clones; roughly 90% occur once, and the top ten carry about 1.8%. The material sequenced was peripheral blood, taken 28 days after the second AZD1222 dose. The receptors were gathered from an adult who received the AZD1222 COVID-19 vaccine. Both conserved end residues are part of each CDR3. Clone size is stated in some rows and not others, as once, few, many or a class when expanded.

once	TRBV30	TRBJ2-4	CAWSVLAKNIQYF
NA	TRBV18	TRBJ2-7	CASSPSAGRGEQYF
NA	TRBV5-4	TRBJ2-7	CASRTDLAGVQYF
NA	TRBV6-1	TRBJ1-2	CASSELQGANRVYGYTF
few	TRBV7-3	TRBJ2-2	CASSLNRGGTGELFF
few	TRBV4-1	TRBJ2-7	CASSPRQGLSEQYF
NA	TRBV7-3	TRBJ2-7	CASSLGRNYEQYF
NA	TRBV29-1	TRBJ2-4	CSVEVWVAGGNIQYF
few	TRBV7-9	TRBJ1-4	CASSPRSGQFEKLFF
NA	TRBV20-1	TRBJ2-7	CSASDRDFHEQYF
NA	TRBV7-9	TRBJ1-1	CASSLVGGLTEAFF
once	TRBV9	TRBJ2-1	CASSVGPSKAGNEQFF
once	TRBV2	TRBJ1-2	CASSETGLPYGYTF
NA	TRBV5-5	TRBJ2-5	CASSLWREGEGETQYF
NA	TRBV6-5	TRBJ1-1	CASSYDGGTEAFF
NA	TRBV19	TRBJ1-4	CASSRGDTAFEKLFF
NA	TRBV6-5	TRBJ1-2	CASSVSRDYYGYTF
NA	TRBV5-1	TRBJ2-3	CASSRRTGADTQYF
NA	TRBV7-8	TRBJ1-5	CASNTDFTSNQPQHF
NA	TRBV7-3	TRBJ2-5	CASSLQGYQETQYF
NA	TRBV6-2/TRBV6-3	TRBJ1-4	CASSDTGNLSEKLFF
NA	TRBV5-5	TRBJ2-7	CASSSLGTSGSQQYF
NA	TRBV13	TRBJ1-3	CASSPFSGNTIYF
once	TRBV30	TRBJ1-6	CAWKTGGDSPLHF
NA	TRBV4-2	TRBJ2-4	CASSPERGVGQGGFKNIQYF